The T cell receptor beta chain under discussion was sequenced for a study of blood T cell repertoires in COVID-19. Study as a whole: T cells, B-cell-depleted T cells, or PBMCs supplied cDNA or gDNA.

Authors' analysis steps: Researchers report that nucleated cell counts were estimated from reference gene primer amplification. Some clones are missing from TCRdb's copy, which holds only in-frame ones; the method was immunoSEQ multiplex PCR. The DNA was the basis for D and trimming; V, J and clone size are from that table. This sample has about 210,000 clones; about 91% occur once, and the top ten carry 10%. Participants, about 18 to 95 years old, spanned about 26 US areas. Participants had their cohort set by participant-reported clinical history. The ends lost 3 bases at V and 8 bases at J; junction bases unmatched: 6. Germline-derived CDR1 and CDR2 are GTSNPN and SVGIG (reference sequence). The CDR3 totals 14 residues.

The sequenced material came from PBMCs or T cells enriched from blood (not recorded which). The sequence was collected from a man aged 18 to 29 with acute COVID-19. V gene TRBV30 combines with J gene TRBJ1-6, with 8 bases that match TRBD1. CDR3 protein: CAWRTTGVDSPLHF. CDR3 in DNA: TGTGCCTGGAGGACGACAGGGGTGGATTCACCCCTCCACTTT. Together with reference TRBV30 and TRBJ1-6, the CDR3 gives the full variable domain: SQTIHQWPATLVQPVGSPLSLECTVEGTSNPNLYWYRQAAGRGLQLLFYSVGIGQISSEVPQNLSASRPQDRQFILSSKKLLLSDSGFYLCAWRTTGVDSPLHFGNGTRLTVT.